The sequence of this T cell receptor beta chain was determined in a study of control samples from healthy donors and cancer patients. This clone appeared once. The method was immunoSEQ multiplex PCR; TCRdb's version includes in-frame clones alone and lacks a portion of them. This sample has some 190,000 clones, with over 80% found just once. V lost 2 bases to trimming and J lost 0 bases, with 6 bases between them. The CDR3 consists of 14 residues. The germline V gene has CDR1 LGHNT and CDR2 FRNRAP. The rearrangement uses TRBV12-5 and TRBJ2-3, with unresolved D. Material for sequencing was blood. The receptor comes from a man younger than 40 in good health. For the CDR3, the DNA is TGTGCTAGTGGTTTGCTAGGGAGCACAGATACGCAGTATTTT. Its protein product is CASGLLGSTDTQYF.